A single sample gave rise to the 8 T cell receptor beta chains below, sequenced in a study of read filtering for tumor transcriptome and immune sequencing. Molecular barcoded adaptors covering alpha/delta and beta/gamma chains were used on around 400 ng RNA. Each CDR3 protein is one row after TCRdb ran MiXCR on the reads. This sample has 94,000 or so distinct CDR3 sequences, with roughly 12% found just once. Material: a population of CD138-negative cells sorted from bone marrow. These receptors originate from a donor at least 40 years old with multiple myeloma.

This clonotype has a count of ten or more. The CDR3 here is CASSLWDRAGTGELFF. Here the CDR3 DNA reads TGTGCCAGCAGCTTATGGGACAGGGCCGGTACCGGGGAGCTGTTTTTT. This sequence joins TRBV13 and TRBJ2-2; 9 bases are a match to TRBD1. Germline V gene lookup returns CDR1 PRHDT and CDR2 FYEKMQ (reference sequence). Trimming cost V 2 bases and J 5 bases; bases outside gene matches: 6. This CDR3 is built from 16 residues.

This clonotype occurred many times. V usage is TRBV7-8 and J usage is TRBJ2-1; 9 nucleotides match TRBD2. Germline CDR1 and CDR2: SGHVS and FQNEAQ. This CDR3 is built from 18 residues. Trimming cost V 0 bases and J 3 bases; bases outside gene matches: 9. The CDR3 sequence is CASSLAYSTSGVYNEQFF. The CDR3 DNA reads TGTGCCAGCAGCTTAGCATACTCGACTAGCGGAGTCTACAATGAGCAGTTCTTC.

This clonotype was detected ten times or more. J is TRBJ2-7 and V is TRBV5-1; unclear D gene. Trimming cost V 4 bases and J 1 base, with 12 bases left between them. The CDR3 consists of 14 residues. Germline V gives CDR1 SGHRS, CDR2 YFSETQ. The CDR3, as DNA: TGCGCCAGCAGCCCCGGGTATGGGTCCTACGAGCAGTACTTC. It yields the protein CASSPGYGSYEQYF. Complete variable domain (other parts from reference TRBV5-1 and TRBJ2-7): KAGVTQTPRYLIKTRGQQVTLSCSPISGHRSVSWYQQTPGQGLQFLFEYFSETQRNKGNFPGRFSGRQFSNSRSEMNVSTLELGDSALYLCASSPGYGSYEQYFGPGTRLTVT.

Remarks on this clonotype: A much larger clone differs by one base, so this may be a read error. The gene calls are TRBV7-6 and TRBJ2-5; D remains unclear. Trimming cost V 4 bases and J 5 bases, with 14 bases left between them. This CDR3 comprises 14 residues. CDR1 and CDR2 from the germline V gene are SGHVS and FNYEAQ. In DNA form, the CDR3 reads TGTGCCAGCAGCTCGTCCGGAAGAGCGGAGACCCAGTACTTC. This sequence encodes CASSSSGRAETQYF.

The sample holds many counts of this clonotype. The J gene is TRBJ2-1, the V gene TRBV6-4; a possible D gene is TRBD1 (6 bases). CDR1 MRHNA and CDR2 SNTAGT come from the germline V gene. The CDR3 sequence is 14 residues long. V lost 6 bases, J lost 7 bases, and 16 bases lay in between. The DNA of the CDR3 is TGTGCCAGCAGCTCAGGGGTTCGAACAAATGAGCAGTTCTTC. Translating gives CASSSGVRTNEQFF.

This clonotype was seen at least ten times. This chain links TRBV5-1 with TRBJ2-7; a possible D gene is TRBD1 (5 bases). The CDR3 extends over 14 amino acids. Germline-derived CDR1 and CDR2 are SGHRS and YFSETQ. V was trimmed by 4 bases and J by 6 bases, leaving 17 bases between them. In DNA, the CDR3 is TGCGCCAGCAGCCCCGCAGGGAACGACCTCGAGCAGTACTTC. Translated: CASSPAGNDLEQYF.

This clonotype was observed at least ten times. The chain has TRBV28 and TRBJ2-5, with D tentatively TRBD2 (6 bases). Germline V gene lookup returns CDR1 MDHEN and CDR2 SYDVKM. The CDR3 sequence is 18 residues long. V was shortened by 0 bases and J by 1 base, with 18 bases between the two germline ends. The CDR3 nucleotides read TGTGCCAGCAGTTTATGGGAGGGCATACAAGCAGCCCAAGAGACCCAGTACTTC. Amino acids: CASSLWEGIQAAQETQYF.

This clonotype came up a few times. J is TRBJ2-7 and V is TRBV3-1; D is possibly TRBD2 (6 bases). V was trimmed by 1 base and J by 6 bases, leaving 13 bases between them. The CDR3 spans 14 residues. The V gene's germline CDR1 is LGHDT and CDR2 YNNKEL (reference sequence). CDR3 coding DNA: TGTGCCAGCAGCCAAGGTGGGCTGGGAGGCGAGCAGTACTTC. Residues: CASSQGGLGGEQYF.